The 12 T cell receptor beta chains given below trace back to one sample, sequenced in a study of T cells in Graves' hyperthyroidism and ophthalmopathy. Using RNA transcripts as the source, TCR beta CDR3 regions were amplified. HTBI primers drove first-round RT-PCR of the TCR CDR3. From the multiplex PCR reads, TCRdb called clonotypes with MiXCR, one entry per CDR3 protein. The table records approximately 620,000 distinct CDR3 sequences, around 16% of them present only once. The sample taken for sequencing was blood. These receptors came from a woman in her thirties or forties with Graves' ophthalmopathy.

This clonotype occurred many times. This chain uses TRBV3-1 with TRBJ1-2; D uncertain. The CDR3 extends over 12 amino acids. CDR1 and CDR2 from the germline V gene are LGHDT and YNNKEL (reference sequence). Trimming removed 5 bases at V and 4 bases at J, with 8 bases between. The CDR3 region has the DNA TGTGCCAGCAGCTCTTACACCTATGGCTACACCTTC. It specifies CASSSYTYGYTF.

This clonotype has a handful of counts. The chain is built from TRBV7-2 and TRBJ2-1, with 10 bases lining up with TRBD1. This CDR3 spans 18 amino acids. Trimming removed 0 bases from V and 2 bases from J; junction bases left unmatched: 7. Looked up from germline, CDR1 is SGHTA and CDR2 is FQGNSA. The DNA for the CDR3 is TGTGCCAGCAGCTTAGCGAGTTCCGGGACAGGGGCCTACAATGAGCAGTTCTTC. Translating gives CASSLASSGTGAYNEQFF.

As to this clonotype: The germline gene is not matched at one end of the junction; a read error may be the cause. This sequence joins TRBV6-1 and TRBJ1-1; 7 bases fit TRBD1. In germline, CDR1 is MNHNS, CDR2 SASEGT. CDR3 length: 15 amino acids. CDR3 coding DNA: TGTGCCAGGAGTGAACAAGGGGGCTGGTGGACTGAAGCTTTCTTT. It specifies CARSEQGGWWTEAFF.

A remark on this clonotype: Given a much more abundant clone one base away, this may be a read error. V is TRBV12-3 or TRBV12-4 and J is TRBJ2-2, with D perhaps assigned TRBD1 or TRBD2 (5 bases each). This CDR3 has 15 amino acids. Trimming shortened V by 10 bases and J by 0 bases, and 15 bases separated the two germline ends. CDR3 coding DNA: TGTGCCAACCGAGCTCCGGGACCGAACACCGGGGAGCTGTTTTTT. Translating it yields CANRAPGPNTGELFF.

This clonotype was counted a few times. The chain uses TRBV5-5 and TRBJ2-7; unclear D gene. The CDR3 is 14 residues long. CDR1 is SGHKS and CDR2 is YYEKEE in the germline V gene (reference sequence). With 1 base removed from V and 2 bases from J, the gap between germline ends came to 10 bases. CDR3 nucleotides: TGTGCCAGCAGCTTGAGCACGGATGCCTACGAGCAGTACTTC. It yields the protein CASSLSTDAYEQYF.

The rearrangement uses TRBV20-1 and TRBJ1-3, with a possible D match to TRBD1 (5 bases). This CDR3 is built from 16 residues. Trimming removed 0 bases at V and 0 bases at J, with 12 bases between. Germline CDR1 is DFQATT and CDR2 is SNEGSKA (reference sequence). CDR3: CSARDRSGSSGNTIYF. For the CDR3, the DNA is TGCAGTGCTAGAGATCGTTCAGGGTCCTCTGGAAACACCATATATTTT.

This clonotype has only a few counts. This chain uses TRBV29-1 with TRBJ2-6; 8 bases match TRBD1. J was trimmed by 0 bases and V by 3 bases; bases with no gene match: 1. The germline gives CDR1 SQVTM, CDR2 ANQGSEA. The CDR3 totals 15 residues. The CDR3 is CSVETGVSGANVLTF. DNA for the CDR3: TGCAGCGTTGAGACAGGGGTCTCTGGGGCCAACGTCCTGACTTTC.

This clonotype was observed many times. This chain joins TRBV20-1 and TRBJ2-1; 9 nucleotides agree with TRBD2. CDR3 length: 16 residues. Germline values: CDR1 DFQATT, CDR2 SNEGSKA (reference sequence). Germline trimming cut 5 bases from V and 7 bases from J; bases unmatched to any gene: 15. The DNA for the CDR3 is TGCAGTGCTCCCCACTATAGCGGGGGAACCTCTAATGAGCAGTTCTTC. Protein: CSAPHYSGGTSNEQFF.

Only a few counts were recorded for this clonotype. The V and J genes are TRBV29-1 and TRBJ2-1; 7 bases are shared with TRBD2. Trimming took 1 base from V and 1 from J; bases not matched to a gene: 7. This CDR3 is built from 16 residues. Germline-derived CDR1 and CDR2 are SQVTM and ANQGSEA. The CDR3 protein is CSVEVGLAESYNEQFF. The CDR3 DNA sequence: TGCAGCGTTGAAGTCGGGCTAGCGGAGTCCTACAATGAGCAGTTCTTC.

This clonotype was seen more than once but under ten times. The CDR3 DNA is TGTGCCAGCAGCCAGGGCGCCGAGGCTGAAGCTTTCTTT. Its translation: CASSQGAEAEAFF. The J gene is TRBJ1-1, the V gene TRBV3-1, with D unresolved. CDR3 length: 13 residues. The germline V and J ends were trimmed by 3 bases and 6 bases, with 11 bases remaining between them. Germline CDR1 and CDR2: LGHDT and YNNKEL (reference sequence).

To note about this clonotype: A much larger clone lies one base from this, so it may be a read error. This chain connects TRBV5-1 to TRBJ1-2; D is possibly TRBD1 (6 bases). The germline V and J ends were trimmed by 8 bases and 6 bases, with 20 bases remaining between them. This CDR3 contains 14 residues. The V gene's germline CDR1 is SGHRS and CDR2 YFSETQ. DNA of the CDR3: TGCGCCAGTTCCTCCTGGGAAGGGGGAGATGGCTACACCTTC. Translated, it gives CASSSWEGGDGYTF. Filled out from reference TRBV5-1 and TRBJ1-2, the complete variable domain reads KAGVTQTPRYLIKTRGQQVTLSCSPISGHRSVSWYQQTPGQGLQFLFEYFSETQRNKGNFPGRFSGRQFSNSRSEMNVSTLELGDSALYLCASSSWEGGDGYTFGSGTRLTVV.

With respect to this clonotype: This clone may be a read error of a much larger clone one base away. The chain's CDR3 is CASLRLPGILGSYNEEFF. In DNA, the CDR3 is TGTGCCAGCCTACGACTCCCCGGAATCCTAGGCTCCTACAATGAGGAGTTCTTC. J is TRBJ2-1 and V is TRBV2; unclear D gene. The CDR3 totals 18 residues. CDR1 is SNHLY and CDR2 is FYNNEI in the germline V gene.